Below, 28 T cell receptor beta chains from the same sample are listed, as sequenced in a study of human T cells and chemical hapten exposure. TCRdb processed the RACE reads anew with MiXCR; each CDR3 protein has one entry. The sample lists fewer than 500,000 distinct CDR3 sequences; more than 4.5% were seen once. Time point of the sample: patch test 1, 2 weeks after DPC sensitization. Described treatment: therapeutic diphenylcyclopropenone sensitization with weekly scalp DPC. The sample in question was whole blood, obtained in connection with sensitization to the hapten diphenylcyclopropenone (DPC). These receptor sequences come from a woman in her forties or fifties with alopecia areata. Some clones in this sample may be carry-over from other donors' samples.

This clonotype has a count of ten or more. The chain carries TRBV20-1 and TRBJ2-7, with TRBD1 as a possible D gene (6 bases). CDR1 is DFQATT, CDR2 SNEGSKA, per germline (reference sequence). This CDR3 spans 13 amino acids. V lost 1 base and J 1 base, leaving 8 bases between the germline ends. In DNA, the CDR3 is TGCAGTGCTAGAGGGACAGCATCCTACGAGCAGTACTTC. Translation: CSARGTASYEQYF.

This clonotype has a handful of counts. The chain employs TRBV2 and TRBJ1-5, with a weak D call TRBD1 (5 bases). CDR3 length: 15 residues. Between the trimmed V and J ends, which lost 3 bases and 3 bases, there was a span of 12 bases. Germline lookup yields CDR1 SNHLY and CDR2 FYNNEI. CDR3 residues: CASSETWGTNQPQHF. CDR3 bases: TGTGCCAGCAGTGAGACTTGGGGGACCAATCAGCCCCAGCATTTT.

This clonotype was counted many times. DNA of the CDR3: TGTGCCAGTTTAGAGGGACTAACCATCTACGAGCAGTACTTC. The encoded protein is CASLEGLTIYEQYF. The rearrangement joins TRBV28 to TRBJ2-7; TRBD2 matches at 7 bases. CDR1 and CDR2 from the germline V gene are MDHEN and SYDVKM. After removal of 9 bases from V and 3 bases from J, the junction contained 11 bases not matched to a gene. The CDR3 runs to 14 residues.

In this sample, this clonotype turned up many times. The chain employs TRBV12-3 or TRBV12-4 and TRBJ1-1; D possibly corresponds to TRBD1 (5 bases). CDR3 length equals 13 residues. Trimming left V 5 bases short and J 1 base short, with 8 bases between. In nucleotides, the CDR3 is TGTGCCAGCAGTCGGGGCCCGAACACTGAAGCTTTCTTT. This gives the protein CASSRGPNTEAFF.

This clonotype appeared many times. For the CDR3, the DNA is TGTGCCAGCACCCCGGGACAGGTCACAGATACGCAGTATTTT. Encoded protein: CASTPGQVTDTQYF. This sequence joins TRBV6-6 and TRBJ2-3, with 8 bases lining up with TRBD1. V was pared by 7 bases and J by 2 bases, with 5 bases of the junction left unmatched. CDR3 size: 14 residues. Germline values: CDR1 MNHNY, CDR2 SVGAGI (reference sequence).

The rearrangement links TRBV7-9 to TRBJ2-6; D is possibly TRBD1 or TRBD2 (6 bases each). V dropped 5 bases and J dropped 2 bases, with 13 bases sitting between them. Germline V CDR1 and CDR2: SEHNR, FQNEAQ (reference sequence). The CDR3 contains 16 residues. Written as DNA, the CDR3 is TGTGCCAGCAGCCTCTCGGGGGCTGCTGGGGCCAACGTCCTGACTTTC. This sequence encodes CASSLSGAAGANVLTF.

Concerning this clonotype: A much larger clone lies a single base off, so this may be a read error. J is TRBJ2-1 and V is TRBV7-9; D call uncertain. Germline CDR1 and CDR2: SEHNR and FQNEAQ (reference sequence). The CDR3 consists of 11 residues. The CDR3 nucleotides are TGTGCCAGCAGCTCCCCGGATGAGAAGTTCTTC. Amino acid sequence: CASSSPDEKFF.

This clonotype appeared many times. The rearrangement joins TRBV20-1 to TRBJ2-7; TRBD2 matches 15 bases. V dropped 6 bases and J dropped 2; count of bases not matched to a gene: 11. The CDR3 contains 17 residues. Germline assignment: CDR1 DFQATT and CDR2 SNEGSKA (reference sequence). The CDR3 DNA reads TGCAGTGCCAAAGGAGGACTAGCGGGAGGGGGAACCTACGAGCAGTACTTC. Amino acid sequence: CSAKGGLAGGGTYEQYF.

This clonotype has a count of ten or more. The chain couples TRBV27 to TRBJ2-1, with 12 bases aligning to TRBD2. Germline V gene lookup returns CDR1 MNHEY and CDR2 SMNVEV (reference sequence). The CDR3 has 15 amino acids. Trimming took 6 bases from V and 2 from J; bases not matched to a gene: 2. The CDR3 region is CASSSSGRAYNEQFF. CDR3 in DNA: TGTGCCAGCAGCTCTAGCGGGAGGGCCTACAATGAGCAGTTCTTC.

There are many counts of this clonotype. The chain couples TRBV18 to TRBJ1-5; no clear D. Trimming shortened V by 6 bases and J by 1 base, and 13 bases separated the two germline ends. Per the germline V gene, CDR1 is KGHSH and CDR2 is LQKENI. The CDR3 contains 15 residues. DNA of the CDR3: TGTGCCAGCTCTCCGGCCCGTGGGAGCAATCAGCCCCAGCATTTT. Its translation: CASSPARGSNQPQHF.

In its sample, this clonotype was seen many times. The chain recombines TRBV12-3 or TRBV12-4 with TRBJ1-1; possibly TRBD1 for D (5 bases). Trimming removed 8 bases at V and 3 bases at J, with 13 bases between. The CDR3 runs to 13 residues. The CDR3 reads CASGTQGYTEAFF. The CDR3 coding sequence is TGTGCCAGCGGGACTCAGGGCTACACTGAAGCTTTCTTT.

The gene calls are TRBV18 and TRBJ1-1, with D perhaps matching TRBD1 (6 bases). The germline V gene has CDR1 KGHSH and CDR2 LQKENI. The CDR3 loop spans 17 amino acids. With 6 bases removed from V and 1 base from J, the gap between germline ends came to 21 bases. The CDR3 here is CASSPRGTGTPNTEAFF. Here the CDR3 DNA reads TGTGCCAGCTCCCCCAGAGGAACCGGGACACCGAACACTGAAGCTTTCTTT.

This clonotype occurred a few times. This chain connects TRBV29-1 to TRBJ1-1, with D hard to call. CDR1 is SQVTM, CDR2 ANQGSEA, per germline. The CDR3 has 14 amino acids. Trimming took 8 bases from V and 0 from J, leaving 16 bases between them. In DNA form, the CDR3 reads TGCAGCTACGACCGGTCCCTCATGAACACTGAAGCTTTCTTT. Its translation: CSYDRSLMNTEAFF.

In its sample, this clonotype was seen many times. This CDR3 is CASSSGQGNQPQHF. CDR3 sequence (DNA): TGTGCCAGCAGCTCCGGACAGGGGAATCAGCCCCAGCATTTT. The chain uses TRBV7-9 and TRBJ1-5; 9 bases agree with TRBD1. The CDR3 totals 14 residues. The germline CDR1 and CDR2 sequences are SEHNR and FQNEAQ (reference sequence). The V and J ends lost 4 bases and 4 bases, in that order; junction bases with no gene match: 2.

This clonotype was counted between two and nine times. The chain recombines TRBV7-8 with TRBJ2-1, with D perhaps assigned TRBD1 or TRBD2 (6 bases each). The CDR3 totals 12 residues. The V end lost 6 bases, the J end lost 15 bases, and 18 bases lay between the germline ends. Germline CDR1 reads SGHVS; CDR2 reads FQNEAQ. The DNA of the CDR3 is TGTGCCAGCAGGTCGCGGGGACACGTCAGGTTCTTC. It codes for CASRSRGHVRFF.

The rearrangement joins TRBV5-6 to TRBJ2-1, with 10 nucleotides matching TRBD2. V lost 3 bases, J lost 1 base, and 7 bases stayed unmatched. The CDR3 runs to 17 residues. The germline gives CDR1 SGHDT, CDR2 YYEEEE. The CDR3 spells CASSSGLAVRSYNEQFF. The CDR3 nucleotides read TGTGCCAGCAGCTCCGGACTAGCGGTGAGATCCTACAATGAGCAGTTCTTC.

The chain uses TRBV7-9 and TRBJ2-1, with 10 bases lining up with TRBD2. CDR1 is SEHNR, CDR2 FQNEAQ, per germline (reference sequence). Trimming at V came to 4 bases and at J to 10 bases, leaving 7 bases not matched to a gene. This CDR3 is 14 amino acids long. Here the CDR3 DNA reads TGTGCCAGCAGCTGGCAGCGGGAGGGCAAAGAGCAGTTCTTC. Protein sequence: CASSWQREGKEQFF.

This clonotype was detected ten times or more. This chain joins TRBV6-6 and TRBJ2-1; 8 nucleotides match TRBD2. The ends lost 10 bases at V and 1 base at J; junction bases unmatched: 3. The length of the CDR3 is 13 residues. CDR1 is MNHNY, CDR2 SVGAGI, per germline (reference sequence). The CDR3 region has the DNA TGTGCCATTGCGGGGGGATCCTACAATGAGCAGTTCTTC. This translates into CAIAGGSYNEQFF.

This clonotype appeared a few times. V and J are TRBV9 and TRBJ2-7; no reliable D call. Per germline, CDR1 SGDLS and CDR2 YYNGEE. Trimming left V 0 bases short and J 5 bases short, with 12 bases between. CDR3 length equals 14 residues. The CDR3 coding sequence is TGTGCCAGCAGCGTAGGGCCTAAATCCCACGAGCAGTACTTC. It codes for CASSVGPKSHEQYF.

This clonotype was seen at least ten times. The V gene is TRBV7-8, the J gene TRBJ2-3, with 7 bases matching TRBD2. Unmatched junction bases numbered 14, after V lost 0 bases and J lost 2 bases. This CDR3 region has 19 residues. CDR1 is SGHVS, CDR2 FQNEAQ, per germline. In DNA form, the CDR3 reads TGTGCCAGCAGCTTAGCGTTCGCGGGGGTTTATGGTGACACAGATACGCAGTATTTT. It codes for CASSLAFAGVYGDTDTQYF.

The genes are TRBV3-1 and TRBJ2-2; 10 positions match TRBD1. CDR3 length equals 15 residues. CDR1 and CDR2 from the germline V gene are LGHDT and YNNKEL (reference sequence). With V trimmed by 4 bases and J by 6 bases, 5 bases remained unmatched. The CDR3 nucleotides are TGTGCCAGCAGCCGCGGACAGGGGGTAGCCGGGGAGCTGTTTTTT. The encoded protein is CASSRGQGVAGELFF.

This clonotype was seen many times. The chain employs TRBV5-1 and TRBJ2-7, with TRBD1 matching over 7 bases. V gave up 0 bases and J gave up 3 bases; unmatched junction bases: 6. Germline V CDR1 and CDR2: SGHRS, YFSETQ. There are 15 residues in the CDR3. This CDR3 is CASSLGGTAIYEQYF. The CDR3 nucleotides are TGCGCCAGCAGCTTGGGAGGGACAGCCATCTACGAGCAGTACTTC. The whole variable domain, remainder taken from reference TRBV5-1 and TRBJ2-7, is KAGVTQTPRYLIKTRGQQVTLSCSPISGHRSVSWYQQTPGQGLQFLFEYFSETQRNKGNFPGRFSGRQFSNSRSEMNVSTLELGDSALYLCASSLGGTAIYEQYFGPGTRLTVT.

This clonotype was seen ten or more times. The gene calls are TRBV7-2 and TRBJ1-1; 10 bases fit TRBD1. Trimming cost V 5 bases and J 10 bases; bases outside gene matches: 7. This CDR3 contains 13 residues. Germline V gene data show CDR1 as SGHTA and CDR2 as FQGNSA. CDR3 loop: CASSLDRGRVAFF. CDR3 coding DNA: TGTGCCAGCAGCCTAGACAGGGGGCGAGTAGCTTTCTTT.

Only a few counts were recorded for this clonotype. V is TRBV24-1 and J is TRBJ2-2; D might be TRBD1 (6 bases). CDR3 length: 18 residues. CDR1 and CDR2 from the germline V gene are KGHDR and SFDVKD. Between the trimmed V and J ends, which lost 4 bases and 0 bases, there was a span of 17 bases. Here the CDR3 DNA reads TGTGCCACCAGTGACCGTCGTACAGGGCTTGCGAACACCGGGGAGCTGTTTTTT. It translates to CATSDRRTGLANTGELFF.

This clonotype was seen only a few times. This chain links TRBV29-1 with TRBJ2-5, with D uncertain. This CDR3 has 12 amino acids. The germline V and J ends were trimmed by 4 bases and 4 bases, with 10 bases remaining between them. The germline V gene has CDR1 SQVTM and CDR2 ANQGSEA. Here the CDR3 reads CSVAWKGETQYF. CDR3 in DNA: TGCAGCGTTGCCTGGAAGGGAGAGACCCAGTACTTC.

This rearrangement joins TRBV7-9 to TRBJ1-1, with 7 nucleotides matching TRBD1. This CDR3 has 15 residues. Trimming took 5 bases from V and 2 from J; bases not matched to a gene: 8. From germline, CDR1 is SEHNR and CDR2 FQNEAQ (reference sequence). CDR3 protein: CASSQRTGVNTEAFF. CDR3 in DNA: TGTGCCAGCAGCCAAAGGACAGGAGTTAACACTGAAGCTTTCTTT.

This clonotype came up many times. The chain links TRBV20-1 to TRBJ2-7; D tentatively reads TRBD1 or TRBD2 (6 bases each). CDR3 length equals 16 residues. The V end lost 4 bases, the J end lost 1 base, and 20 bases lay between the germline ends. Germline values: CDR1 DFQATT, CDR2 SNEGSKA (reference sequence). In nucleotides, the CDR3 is TGCAGTGCTATACCCGACGGGGGCTTATTTTCCTACGAGCAGTACTTC. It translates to CSAIPDGGLFSYEQYF.

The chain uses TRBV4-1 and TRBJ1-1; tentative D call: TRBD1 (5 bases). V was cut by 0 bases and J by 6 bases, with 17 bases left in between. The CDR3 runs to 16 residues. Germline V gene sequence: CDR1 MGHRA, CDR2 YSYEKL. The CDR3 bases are TGCGCCAGCAGCCAAGATAAAGGGGTTGTAAGGTCTGAAGCTTTCTTT. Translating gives CASSQDKGVVRSEAFF.